This T cell receptor beta chain was captured in a study of T cell repertoires in cytomegalovirus infection. As for the study in general: It can be stated that public TCR beta signatures indicated CMV infection as well as a matching HLA type.

This clonotype was seen just once. Its antigen is unknown. This clone may be a read error of a much larger clone one base away. Overall study findings and caveats: Cumulative public TCR beta family frequency identified CMV carriers with the relevant HLA. The ex vivo response was dominated by HLA-C-restricted CMV-specific TCR beta clonotypes.

One entry per CDR3 protein results from TCRdb running MiXCR on the reads. This table has 450,000 to 550,000 distinct CDR3 sequences, approximately 16% appearing once. The V gene's germline CDR1 is MNHNS and CDR2 SASEGT. The CDR3 is 15 residues long. Sequenced sample: CD8+ T cells from PBMCs. J is TRBJ2-3 and V is TRBV6-1; D possibly corresponds to TRBD2 (6 bases). The sequence derives from a human donor in good health (CMV status not recorded). Some clones in this sample may be carry-over from other donors' samples. CDR3 nucleotide sequence: TGTGCCAGAAGTGAAGCGGCAGGGAGGCGAGATACGCAGTATTTT. This codes for CARSEAAGRRDTQYF.